What follows are 17 T cell receptor beta chains derived from one specimen sequenced in a study of identical twins. TCRdb re-analysed the 5' RACE reads in MiXCR, keeping a single row per CDR3 protein. In the table there are 1.5 million or so distinct CDR3 sequences, less than 35% of which are singletons. Source material: cord blood. The receptors originated from a newborn girl in good health.

The chain links TRBV20-1 to TRBJ2-3; D uncertain. Germline CDR1 and CDR2: DFQATT and SNEGSKA (reference sequence). Trimming pared 1 base from V and 2 bases from J, leaving 13 bases between. There are 15 residues in the CDR3. The CDR3: CSARGRTRNTDTQYF. The CDR3 DNA reads TGCAGTGCTAGAGGTCGGACGCGGAACACAGATACGCAGTATTTT.

The chain employs TRBV6-1 and TRBJ1-1; D remains unclear. The CDR3 loop spans 17 amino acids. V gave up 3 bases and J gave up 7 bases, with 24 bases separating them. The V gene's germline CDR1 is MNHNS and CDR2 SASEGT. CDR3 coding DNA: TGTGCCAGCAGTGAGATGACTCTAGCTAGGGTACTTCTTGAAGCTTTCTTT. This encodes CASSEMTLARVLLEAFF.

The chain has TRBV6-1 and TRBJ2-1; 11 nucleotides match TRBD2. The CDR3 length is 14 residues. V lost 8 bases to trimming and J lost 2 bases; unmatched junction nucleotides: 2. In germline, CDR1 is MNHNS, CDR2 SASEGT. The CDR3 coding sequence is TGTGCCAGCTTTAGCGGGAGGGCCTACAATGAGCAGTTCTTC. This gives the protein CASFSGRAYNEQFF.

The V call is TRBV10-3, the J call TRBJ2-7; D perhaps matches TRBD2 (6 bases). This CDR3 is built from 13 residues. Germline loops: CDR1 ENHRY, CDR2 SYGVKD. V was trimmed by 6 bases and J by 7 bases, leaving 16 bases between them. In nucleotides, the CDR3 is TGTGCCATCAGCCGGGACTTTTCCAATGAGCAGTACTTC. It encodes CAISRDFSNEQYF.

The chain recombines TRBV21-1 with TRBJ2-5; TRBD1, the D gene given by the table, was not confirmed from the DNA. TRBV21-1 is a listed pseudogene. The CDR3 loop spans 12 amino acids. CDR3 DNA sequence: TGTGCCCACAGGCTCTACCAAGAGACCCAGTACTTC. It is translated as CAHRLYQETQYF.

The chain carries TRBV20-1 and TRBJ2-3; the match to TRBD2 covers 7 bases. This CDR3 comprises 14 residues. Trimming cost V 2 bases and J 4 bases; bases outside gene matches: 6. Germline CDR1 and CDR2: DFQATT and SNEGSKA (reference sequence). CDR3 nucleotides: TGCAGTGCTAGACCCCTAGCGGACCCAGATACGCAGTATTTT. Amino acid sequence: CSARPLADPDTQYF.

The chain has TRBV29-1 and TRBJ2-3, with 10 bases fitting TRBD2. CDR3 length: 15 residues. Germline V gene data show CDR1 as SQVTM and CDR2 as ANQGSEA. The J segment lost 3 bases and the V segment lost 1 base, leaving 4 bases of the junction unmatched. Here the CDR3 reads CSVEGASGGTDTQYF. The CDR3 bases are TGCAGCGTTGAAGGGGCTAGCGGGGGAACAGATACGCAGTATTTT.

The sample holds a few counts of this clonotype. The chain has TRBV20-1 and TRBJ2-4; 12 bases are shared with TRBD2. This CDR3 spans 14 amino acids. V was clipped by 5 bases and J by 5 bases; unmatched bases: 4. Germline assignment: CDR1 DFQATT and CDR2 SNEGSKA (reference sequence). The chain's CDR3 is CSAVLAGGENIQYF. Written as DNA, the CDR3 is TGCAGTGCTGTACTAGCGGGGGGAGAAAACATTCAGTACTTC.

Note on this clonotype: A single base separates this from a much larger clone, so it may be a read error. CDR3 nucleotide sequence: TGTACCAGCAGTTTCCCATGGGCTAAGCCTACGCTAGAGCAGTACTTC. It yields the protein CTSSFPWAKPTLEQYF. The V and J genes are TRBV28 and TRBJ2-5, with D unresolved. Germline lookup yields CDR1 MDHEN and CDR2 SYDVKM. The CDR3 is 16 residues long.

The chain combines TRBV28 with TRBJ2-6; 8 bases align to TRBD2. From germline, CDR1 is MDHEN and CDR2 SYDVKM. The ends lost 3 bases at V and 3 bases at J; junction bases unmatched: 13. The CDR3 consists of 19 residues. The CDR3 is CASSFPHGSGRIGANVLTF. CDR3 coding DNA: TGTGCCAGCAGTTTCCCCCATGGCAGCGGGAGAATTGGGGCCAACGTCCTGACTTTC.

This clonotype was counted at least ten times. The V call is TRBV20-1, the J call TRBJ2-7; TRBD2 is a possible D gene (5 bases). In germline, CDR1 is DFQATT, CDR2 SNEGSKA (reference sequence). CDR3 length equals 12 residues. The germline V and J ends were trimmed by 0 bases and 4 bases, with 7 bases remaining between them. DNA of the CDR3: TGCAGTGCTAGAGATACGGGGTACGAGCAGTACTTC. Residues: CSARDTGYEQYF.

This chain links TRBV7-6 with TRBJ1-1; D not certain. The germline V and J ends were trimmed by 2 bases and 1 base, with 11 bases remaining between them. Germline V gives CDR1 SGHVS, CDR2 FNYEAQ. CDR3 size: 15 residues. CDR3 in DNA: TGTGCCAGCAGCTTACAGGTAGGGTCGAACACTGAAGCTTTCTTT. Residues: CASSLQVGSNTEAFF.

This clonotype was seen only a few times. The chain is built from TRBV25-1 and TRBJ2-1; D not certain. Germline V gene data show CDR1 as MGHDK and CDR2 as SYGVNS. Trimming removed 5 bases from V and 10 bases from J, with 12 bases in between. There are 12 residues in the CDR3. The CDR3 nucleotides read TGTGCCAGCAGTTCTGGTATCGGGGAGCAGTTCTTC. It specifies CASSSGIGEQFF.

This clonotype was recorded a few times. The rearrangement joins TRBV29-1 to TRBJ1-5; possibly TRBD1 for D (6 bases). V dropped 3 bases and J dropped 7 bases, with 16 bases sitting between them. The CDR3 sequence is 14 residues long. Germline loops: CDR1 SQVTM, CDR2 ANQGSEA. The CDR3 DNA follows: TGCAGCGTTGAGTACAGGGCCGGAGGACAGCCCCAGCATTTT. Amino acid sequence: CSVEYRAGGQPQHF.

This rearrangement joins TRBV27 to TRBJ2-1, with 7 bases fitting TRBD1. Germline-derived CDR1 and CDR2 are MNHEY and SMNVEV (reference sequence). There are 14 residues in the CDR3. V shed 6 bases, J shed 4 bases, and the junction held 6 bases outside the gene matches. This CDR3 reads CASRATGTYNEQFF. The CDR3 DNA is TGTGCCAGCAGAGCGACAGGGACATACAATGAGCAGTTCTTC.

The chain is built from TRBV12-3 or TRBV12-4 and TRBJ2-4, with TRBD1 identical over 7 bases. The V gene end was trimmed by 6 bases and the J gene end by 1 base; junction bases not matched to a gene: 6. The CDR3 spans 15 residues. The DNA for the CDR3 is TGTGCCAGCAGCCGCTTACAGGGGGCCAAAAACATTCAGTACTTC. This encodes CASSRLQGAKNIQYF.

J is TRBJ1-3 and V is TRBV20-1; the match to TRBD1 covers 7 bases. V dropped 2 bases and J dropped 1; count of bases not matched to a gene: 5. The CDR3 totals 15 residues. CDR1 is DFQATT, CDR2 SNEGSKA, per germline (reference sequence). CDR3 sequence reads: CSARWTGSSGNTIYF. Here the CDR3 DNA reads TGCAGTGCTAGATGGACAGGAAGTTCTGGAAACACCATATATTTT.